This entry concerns a single T cell receptor beta chain. This receptor's antigen is unknown. Per-base qualities were not stored, and no clone one base away is much larger. This sample was included in a study of a mutant IDH1 vaccine in newly diagnosed glioma (dated by TCRdb to about 2021). Study-wide context: Patients were given eight vaccinations, in weeks 1, 3, 5, 7, 11, 15, 19 and 23, which matched visits V03 through V10. Of the 25 to 40 patients who were treated, around 62% were male and around 40% were female, and the mean age was about 40 years. Peripheral blood samples were drawn at six visits, namely V03 (baseline), V05, V07, V10, V12 and V13. Vaccination was initiated 4-6 weeks after radiotherapy alone, or concurrently with temozolomide cycles in the chemotherapy-containing groups. Longitudinal TCRB deep sequencing was done for 25 treated patients, wherever samples were available for exploratory analyses. Prior to enrollment, standard therapy consisting of radiotherapy alone, temozolomide alone, or radiochemotherapy with temozolomide had been administered to patients, with the combination being received by most patients. Study-level results and caveats: No apparent relationship was observed between pseudoprogression and alterations in the top peripheral T cell clonotypes detected by TCRB sequencing. According to the authors, sample limitations meant that analyses of patient blood samples could not be reproduced. PBMC samples for TCRB deep sequencing were selected based on availability. Vaccine-induced immune responses across multiple MHC alleles were detected in around 92% of patients.

The label giving this sample's time point can be read as: week 23, last vaccination. Every vaccine dose consisted of 300 ug of a 20-mer mutant IDH1 peptide in Montanide, administered subcutaneously together with topical imiquimod. Newly diagnosed WHO grade 3 or 4 IDH1-mutant astrocytomas showing loss of nuclear ATRX were present in the donors. The samples were drawn from NOA16, a multicentre, single-arm, open-label phase I trial in Germany that tested a mutant IDH1 peptide vaccine in humans for the first time. Genomic DNA for TCRB sequencing was isolated from EDTA blood with the DNeasy Blood and Tissue Kit. The method was the immunoSEQ multiplex PCR assay. Rearranged TCR beta chain sequences were amplified with the hsTCRB Kit following the manufacturer's protocol. Sequencing of TCRB libraries was carried out on an Illumina MiSeq. The published analysis was carried out like this. The proprietary platform of the kit vendor was used for demultiplexing, trimming and gene mapping. Drawn from immuneACCESS, this table holds only the in-frame rearrangements with V and J called that TCRdb kept. Clones are partly lost; checked studies trace under half to an unresolved V gene and leave the rest unexplained. That table gives V, J and clone size, and the DNA gave D and trimming. This sample is represented by 43,000 or so clones; around 84% of them were singletons. The ten biggest clones cover 2% to 3% of the sample.

The CDR3 contains 15 residues, cysteine and phenylalanine counted. Only CDR3 DNA is held: 45 bases, read in frame from base 1. The junction carries 17 bases between V and J, which are trimmed by 1 base and 8 bases respectively. CDR1 and CDR2 are read off the germline V gene as MNHEY and SVGAGI. The specimen comprised PBMCs, sampled from a glioma patient whose treatment included an IDH1 peptide vaccine. The sequence was collected from a woman aged 18 to 35 with glioma. Some clones in this sample may be carry-over from other donors' samples. The chain employs TRBV6-5 and TRBJ1-2; the D segment cannot be called with confidence. The CDR3 is CASSYFPVPQGGYTF. The DNA is as follows: TGTGCCAGCAGTTACTTCCCGGTACCCCAAGGGGGCTACACCTTC.